The rows below give T cell receptor beta chains drawn from one sample of a study of T cell responses to AZD1222 COVID-19 vaccine. Produced via immunoSEQ multiplex PCR; TCRdb's table is partial and in-frame only. Among about 200,000 clones listed, roughly 92% were seen once. This sample comprised peripheral blood, obtained on day 0 of AZD1222 vaccination. These receptors were taken from an adult in good health. Each CDR3 is given with its conserved first and last residue. Each record gives: J gene, V gene, D gene, clone size, CDR3 DNA, CDR3 protein. D genes are given only for firm matches. The size entry is marked missing in some rows and otherwise reads once, few, many or a size class.

>TRBJ2-5|TRBV11-2|TRBD1|.
TGTGCCAGCAGCTCGACGGACAGGGGGATAGGAGAGACCCAGTACTTC
CASSSTDRGIGETQYF
>TRBJ1-3|TRBV4-1|.|once
TGCGCCAGCAACTCAGTGATCTCTGGAAACACCATATATTTT
CASNSVISGNTIYF
>TRBJ2-7|TRBV4-1|.|.
TGCGCCAGCAGCCAAGTCGGGAACTACGAGCAGTACTTC
CASSQVGNYEQYF
>TRBJ1-6|TRBV7-8|.|.
TGTGCCAGCAGCTTAGCCAGGGTCACCAATTCACCCCTCCACTTT
CASSLARVTNSPLHF
>TRBJ2-5|TRBV7-6|.|.
TGTGCCAGCAGCTCCTGGGGGCGCAGGAACCAAGAGACCCAGTACTTC
CASSSWGRRNQETQYF
>TRBJ2-7|TRBV7-2|.|.
TGTGCCAGCAGCTTAGACAACTACGAGCAGTACTTC
CASSLDNYEQYF
>TRBJ2-3|TRBV5-6|.|.
TGTGCCAGCAGCCCACTATGGGGTCACAGCGCAAACACAGATACGCAGTATTTT
CASSPLWGHSANTDTQYF
>TRBJ1-6|TRBV18|.|.
TGTGCCAGCTCAGAAGGGGATTCCTATAATTCACCCCTCCACTTT
CASSEGDSYNSPLHF
>TRBJ1-2|TRBV2|.|.
TGTGCCAGCAGTCCCGACAGGAGCAGCTATGGCTACACCTTC
CASSPDRSSYGYTF
>TRBJ1-6|TRBV10-3|.|.
TGTGCCATCAGTGTAGGGACCGCCCTGGAAAGAAATTCACCCCTCCACTTT
CAISVGTALERNSPLHF
>TRBJ1-6|TRBV9|.|.
TGTGCCAGCCGAGACGGAGTTAATTCACCCCTCCACTTT
CASRDGVNSPLHF
>TRBJ1-1|TRBV13|TRBD1|few
TGTGCCAGCCGGACAGGGGGAATGAACACTGAAGCTTTCTTT
CASRTGGMNTEAFF
>TRBJ2-2|TRBV19|TRBD2|.
TGTGCCAGTAGTTCACTAGCGGGGGGCGGCGGGGAGCTGTTTTTT
CASSSLAGGGGELFF
>TRBJ2-5|TRBV28|.|.
TGTGCCAGCAGTTTAGCGTTACCGACTGGGGAGACCCAGTACTTC
CASSLALPTGETQYF
>TRBJ1-4|TRBV28|TRBD1|.
TGTGCCAGCAGGCTTTCCAGGGGGGCAAATGAAAAACTGTTTTTT
CASRLSRGANEKLFF
>TRBJ2-3|TRBV3-1/TRBV3-2|.|.
TGTGCCAGCAGCCAATATCAAGGGGGAGTTGATACGCAGTATTTT
CASSQYQGGVDTQYF
>TRBJ1-2|TRBV4-3|TRBD1|.
TGCGCCAGCAGCCACGGACAGGGGATGAGTGGCTACACCTTC
CASSHGQGMSGYTF
>TRBJ1-4|TRBV3-1/TRBV3-2|.|.
TGTGCCAGCAGCCAACGTGAAAAACTGTTTTTT
CASSQREKLFF
>TRBJ1-1|TRBV29-1|.|.
TGCAGCGTTGCGGGGGGACCTGAAGCTTTCTTT
CSVAGGPEAFF
>TRBJ1-1|TRBV30|.|.
TGTGCCTGGAGTGTAATGGGGAACGCTGAAGCTTTCTTT
CAWSVMGNAEAFF
>TRBJ1-2|TRBV5-1|.|few
TGCGCCAGCAGCCCAGACCCCCGGGACCGCTATGGCTACACCTTC
CASSPDPRDRYGYTF
>TRBJ1-1|TRBV12-3/TRBV12-4|.|.
TGTGCCAGCCAGAGGGGAAACACTGAAGCTTTCTTT
CASQRGNTEAFF
>TRBJ2-7|TRBV11-1|TRBD2|.
TGTGCCAGCAGTCAAGGACTAGCGCTAACCTACGAGCAGTACTTC
CASSQGLALTYEQYF
>TRBJ1-1|TRBV7-9|.|.
TGTGCCAGCAGCTTAGTTCCAGGCCGTGAAGCTTTCTTT
CASSLVPGREAFF
>TRBJ1-4|TRBV2|.|.
TGTGCCAGCAGTCTACAGGGTCCTGAAAAACTGTTTTTT
CASSLQGPEKLFF
>TRBJ1-1|TRBV4-2|TRBD1|once
TGTGCCAGCAGCCAAGGCCTCAGGGGGAAGAACACTGAAGCTTTCTTT
CASSQGLRGKNTEAFF
>TRBJ1-1|TRBV7-9|TRBD1|.
TGTGCCAGCAGCTCACTCCAGGGGGGAACTGAAGCTTTCTTT
CASSSLQGGTEAFF
>TRBJ2-1|TRBV19|TRBD1|once
TGTGCCAGTAGTATAGATGGGCGGGGACAGGGTTCCTATGAGCAGTTCTTC
CASSIDGRGQGSYEQFF
>TRBJ2-5|TRBV24-1|.|.
TGTGCCACCGAAGACAGACAAGAGACCCAGTACTTC
CATEDRQETQYF
>TRBJ1-4|TRBV6-6|.|.
TGTGCCAGCAGTTACCCCGACGGCGGCCTGGGCGAAAAACTGTTTTTT
CASSYPDGGLGEKLFF
>TRBJ1-2|TRBV6-4|.|.
TGTGCCAGCAAAAGTACAGATGGTTTTGGCTACACCTTC
CASKSTDGFGYTF
>TRBJ2-5|TRBV10-3|.|.
TGTGCCATAGGCTTGCAAGAGACCCAGTACTTC
CAIGLQETQYF
>TRBJ1-2|TRBV7-5|.|.
TGTGTCAGAAGCGGGAAGGGGGAATATGGTGGAGGCTACACCTTC
CVRSGKGEYGGGYTF